This T cell receptor beta chain was found in a study of shared clonotypes between healthy human individuals. Study background: CD4 naive and CD4 memory each took three plates per donor, while CD8 naive took two and CD8 memory one.

General study findings and limits: All-four-donor shared clonotypes had higher generation probabilities than non-shared clonotypes did. Sharing across four donors was highest in naive CD4 (roughly 5%) and lowest in memory CD8 (roughly 0.4%).

Repertoires were generated with immunoSEQ multiplex PCR, while TCRdb's copy carries only in-frame clones and drops some. The data hold about 680,000 clones, with 73% observed a single time. CDR3 length: 13 amino acids. The V gene's germline CDR1 is SGHVS and CDR2 FNYEAQ. The V gene lost 5 bases and the J gene lost 8 bases, with 15 bases spanning the gap. To note about this clone: The antigen is unknown.

The sample taken for sequencing was memory CD4+ T cells sorted from blood. Subset meaning: CD45RA-negative fraction. This rearrangement joins TRBV7-6 to TRBJ1-2; no definite D call. The clonotype was recovered from a woman in her twenties or thirties in good health. In nucleotides, the CDR3 is TGTGCCAGCAGCCTGCCCGGGGTGGGCGGCTACACCTTC. Its protein product is CASSLPGVGGYTF.